Below, 19 T cell receptor beta chains from the same sample are listed, as sequenced in a study of blood T cell repertoires in COVID-19. Clones were read by immunoSEQ multiplex PCR, and TCRdb kept only the in-frame ones, dropping some. The data show approximately 220,000 clones, with approximately 80% seen just once and about 7.7% held by the top ten. The sequencing sample was made of PBMCs or T cells enriched from blood (not recorded which). The receptors were gathered from a woman aged 35 to 49 with acute COVID-19.

The rearrangement uses TRBV9 and TRBJ2-3, with 11 positions matching TRBD2. V lost 0 bases, J lost 4 bases, and 1 base stayed unmatched. Germline V CDR1 and CDR2: SGDLS, YYNGEE. The CDR3 is made up of 15 amino acids. CDR3 sequence: CASSVVSGGADTQYF. The CDR3 bases are TGTGCCAGCAGCGTAGTTAGCGGGGGGGCAGATACGCAGTATTTT.

The sample holds a few counts of this clone. The CDR3 loop reads CASSYYTGDYEQYF. CDR3 nucleotide sequence: TGTGCCAGCAGTTACTACACGGGAGACTACGAGCAGTACTTC. The rearrangement uses TRBV6-5 and TRBJ2-7, with D tentatively TRBD2 (6 bases). Germline CDR1 MNHEY, CDR2 SVGAGI. CDR3 size: 14 residues. Trimming took 1 base from V and 3 from J, leaving 10 bases between them.

The gene calls are TRBV18 and TRBJ1-1; the match to TRBD1 covers 7 bases. The CDR3 consists of 14 residues. The V and J ends lost 0 bases and 4 bases, in that order; junction bases with no gene match: 2. Germline CDR1 KGHSH, CDR2 LQKENI. The CDR3 spells CASSPPKGATEAFF. CDR3 nucleotides: TGTGCCAGCTCACCACCGAAGGGGGCCACTGAAGCTTTCTTT.

The chain employs TRBV4-1 and TRBJ1-1, with D perhaps matching TRBD1 (5 bases). The CDR3 runs 17 residues. V lost 1 base, J lost 1 base, and 16 bases lay in between. From germline, CDR1 is MGHRA and CDR2 YSYEKL. For the CDR3, the DNA is TGCGCCAGCAGCCAAGGGGGTAGGGGATCGAGGAACACTGAAGCTTTCTTT. As protein: CASSQGGRGSRNTEAFF.

This clone was seen only a few times. Other DNA sequences within the sample encode an identical CDR3. The chain carries TRBV5-1 and TRBJ1-3, with TRBD1 identical over 10 bases. V dropped 4 bases and J dropped 8; count of bases not matched to a gene: 3. Per germline, CDR1 SGHRS and CDR2 YFSETQ. The CDR3 runs 13 residues. CDR3 sequence: CASSAGQGHTIYF. CDR3 coding DNA: TGCGCCAGCAGCGCGGGACAGGGGCACACCATATATTTT.

V gene TRBV5-1 combines with J gene TRBJ1-1; weak D call: TRBD1 (5 bases). Trimming removed 4 bases from V and 2 bases from J, with 12 bases in between. This CDR3 is 14 amino acids long. CDR1 and CDR2 from the germline V gene are SGHRS and YFSETQ. The CDR3 DNA reads as TGCGCCAGCAGCATGCAGGGAAAAAACACTGAAGCTTTCTTT. Residues: CASSMQGKNTEAFF.

This clone showed up just a few times. This sequence joins TRBV29-1 and TRBJ2-7; tentative D call: TRBD2 (6 bases). Trimming shortened V by 6 bases and J by 0 bases, and 12 bases separated the two germline ends. Germline V gives CDR1 SQVTM, CDR2 ANQGSEA. The CDR3 is made up of 13 amino acids. In nucleotides, the CDR3 is TGCAGCGTAAGCGCGGGGTTCTCCTACGAGCAGTACTTC. Translation: CSVSAGFSYEQYF.

This clone was recorded a few times. V is TRBV6-2 or TRBV6-3 and J is TRBJ2-7; possibly TRBD1 for D (6 bases). Deletions cut 5 bases from V and 5 bases from J, with 13 bases between. This CDR3 is 13 amino acids long. The germline V gene encodes CDR1 MNHEY and CDR2 SVGEGT. The CDR3 region is CASSSYRAHEQYF. DNA for the CDR3: TGTGCCAGCAGTAGCTACAGGGCCCACGAGCAGTACTTC.

As DNA, the CDR3 is TGCGCCAGGGAAGACAGGGGTCCTGAAGCTTTCTTT. Its protein is CAREDRGPEAFF. The chain combines TRBV5-1 with TRBJ1-1, with TRBD1 matching 8 bases. This CDR3 is 12 amino acids long. The germline CDR1 and CDR2 sequences are SGHRS and YFSETQ. V was pared by 8 bases and J by 6 bases, with 6 bases of the junction left unmatched.

This clone has only one observation. This rearrangement joins TRBV5-4 to TRBJ2-2; D gene ambiguous. The germline gives CDR1 SGHNT, CDR2 YYREEE (reference sequence). This CDR3 is built from 14 residues. The germline V and J ends were trimmed by 4 bases and 7 bases, with 14 bases remaining between them. CDR3 sequence: CASSRNGEDGELFF. The CDR3 nucleotides read TGTGCCAGCAGCCGCAATGGAGAGGACGGGGAGCTGTTTTTT.

This clone appeared once. The genes are TRBV5-5 and TRBJ2-7, with TRBD1 matching 10 bases. CDR3 size: 16 residues. J lost 2 bases, V lost 0 bases, and 5 bases had no gene match. Germline CDR1 SGHKS, CDR2 YYEKEE (reference sequence). CDR3 in amino acids: CASSLDRGQGPYEQYF. CDR3 in DNA: TGTGCCAGCAGCTTGGATAGGGGACAGGGGCCCTACGAGCAGTACTTC.

V usage is TRBV30 and J usage is TRBJ2-5, with D possibly being TRBD2 (5 bases). V was cut by 3 bases and J by 0 bases, with 11 bases left in between. CDR1 is GTSNPN, CDR2 SVGIG, per germline (reference sequence). The CDR3 has 14 residues. CDR3 nucleotides: TGTGCCTGGAGGTGGGGAGCGCACCAAGAGACCCAGTACTTC. It is translated as CAWRWGAHQETQYF.

The chain recombines TRBV7-9 with TRBJ1-4; D unresolved. Germline CDR1 SEHNR, CDR2 FQNEAQ (reference sequence). Trimming removed 0 bases at V and 5 bases at J, with 13 bases between. There are 16 residues in the CDR3. The CDR3, as DNA: TGTGCCAGCAGCTTAGCTCAACGCGGTAAAAATGAAAAACTGTTTTTT. Translated: CASSLAQRGKNEKLFF.

The V call is TRBV5-8, the J call TRBJ2-5; 7 nucleotides line up with TRBD2. The CDR3 spans 19 residues. Germline trimming cut 0 bases from V and 4 bases from J; bases unmatched to any gene: 18. Germline assignment: CDR1 SGHTS and CDR2 YDEGEE. CDR3 in amino acids: CASSLVVRLADMTPETQYF. The CDR3 DNA follows: TGTGCCAGCAGCTTGGTAGTCCGGCTAGCGGACATGACTCCAGAGACCCAGTACTTC.

J is TRBJ1-4 and V is TRBV6-6, with TRBD1 matching 8 bases. Germline V gene data show CDR1 as MNHNY and CDR2 as SVGAGI (reference sequence). Unmatched junction bases numbered 7, after V lost 6 bases and J lost 4 bases. CDR3 length: 15 amino acids. As DNA, the CDR3 is TGTGCCAGCAGCCCGAAAGACAGGGGTAATGAAAAACTGTTTTTT. Translating it yields CASSPKDRGNEKLFF.

The V call is TRBV28, the J call TRBJ2-7; 9 bases are shared with TRBD1. Germline assignment: CDR1 MDHEN and CDR2 SYDVKM. This CDR3 is built from 15 residues. Unmatched junction bases numbered 9, after V lost 5 bases and J lost 4 bases. The CDR3 reads CASSISGTGSYEQYF. CDR3 in DNA: TGTGCCAGCAGTATATCCGGGACAGGGTCTTACGAGCAGTACTTC.

This chain links TRBV7-9 with TRBJ2-1, with 13 positions matching TRBD2. The CDR3 length is 16 residues. Trimming cost V 2 bases and J 8 bases; bases outside gene matches: 6. Germline V gene data show CDR1 as SEHNR and CDR2 as FQNEAQ (reference sequence). The CDR3 nucleotides are TGTGCCAGCAGCTTACTGAGACTAGCGGGGGGTGATGAGCAGTTCTTC. Encoded protein: CASSLLRLAGGDEQFF.

This clone has a single count. This rearrangement joins TRBV19 to TRBJ1-5, with 10 bases matching TRBD1. Germline V gene lookup returns CDR1 LNHDA and CDR2 SQIVND (reference sequence). The junction had 11 bases not matched to a gene; V was cut back by 6 bases and J by 6 bases. This CDR3 region has 16 residues. The CDR3 reads CASRATGTGAVQPQHF. The CDR3, as DNA: TGTGCCAGTAGGGCCACCGGGACAGGGGCGGTTCAGCCCCAGCATTTT.

The genes are TRBV6-1 and TRBJ1-4, with D perhaps matching TRBD1 (6 bases). Per germline, CDR1 MNHNS and CDR2 SASEGT. Trimming shortened V by 1 base and J by 10 bases, and 22 bases separated the two germline ends. CDR3 length: 17 residues. For the CDR3, the DNA is TGTGCCAGCAGTGAAGAAGTCCGGGCCCTCACCAGGGGAAAACTGTTTTTT. Translated, it gives CASSEEVRALTRGKLFF.